The 31 T cell receptor beta chains given below trace back to one sample, sequenced in a study of cytomegalovirus exposure and HLA in healthy donors. This PCR relied on a set of 60 Vbeta primers and 13 Jbeta primers. Here immunoSEQ multiplex PCR was the method, and the copy in TCRdb shows in-frame clones only, minus some. The sample has 120,000 to 150,000 clones, about 85% seen once. Material: PBMCs. The receptors shown here come from a boy under 10 years old in good health and CMV-seronegative.

J is TRBJ1-6 and V is TRBV30; D not resolved. Trimming pared 2 bases from V and 9 bases from J, leaving 17 bases between. Germline V gene sequence: CDR1 GTSNPN, CDR2 SVGIG (reference sequence). This CDR3 has 15 amino acids. This CDR3 is CAWSLEVLVGSPLHF. The CDR3 coding sequence is TGTGCCTGGAGTCTGGAGGTGCTTGTTGGTTCACCCCTCCACTTT.

This chain links TRBV5-1 with TRBJ2-1; 15 nucleotides line up with TRBD2. The CDR3 has 15 residues. Germline loops: CDR1 SGHRS, CDR2 YFSETQ. J gave up 9 bases and V 4 bases, and 5 bases lay outside the gene matches. In nucleotides, the CDR3 is TGCGCCAGCAGCGGGACTAGCGGGAGGATGGGTGAGCAGTTCTTC. It codes for CASSGTSGRMGEQFF. The variable domain in full, completed from reference TRBV5-1 and TRBJ2-1, reads KAGVTQTPRYLIKTRGQQVTLSCSPISGHRSVSWYQQTPGQGLQFLFEYFSETQRNKGNFPGRFSGRQFSNSRSEMNVSTLELGDSALYLCASSGTSGRMGEQFFGPGTRLTVL.

This chain connects TRBV2 to TRBJ1-5; no clear D gene. Between the trimmed V and J ends, which lost 2 bases and 3 bases, there was a span of 8 bases. Germline V lookup: CDR1 SNHLY, CDR2 FYNNEI. The CDR3 is made up of 14 amino acids. CDR3: CASSEISNNQPQHF. CDR3 bases: TGTGCCAGCAGTGAAATCAGTAACAATCAGCCCCAGCATTTT.

The chain employs TRBV10-3 and TRBJ2-3, with a possible D match to TRBD1 (6 bases). Germline V CDR1 and CDR2: ENHRY, SYGVKD. Trimming shortened V by 1 base and J by 1 base, and 12 bases separated the two germline ends. The CDR3 sequence is 16 residues long. CDR3 nucleotides: TGTGCCATCAGTGAGTTGGCGAGGACAGGCACAGATACGCAGTATTTT. Its protein product is CAISELARTGTDTQYF.

The rearrangement uses TRBV10-3 and TRBJ1-4, with 10 bases matching TRBD1. J was trimmed by 7 bases and V by 0 bases; bases with no gene match: 11. CDR1 ENHRY and CDR2 SYGVKD come from the germline V gene. This CDR3 contains 18 residues. This CDR3 reads CAISESKYRTGGIEKLFF. The CDR3 nucleotides read TGTGCCATCAGTGAGTCGAAATATCGGACAGGGGGAATTGAAAAACTGTTTTTT.

The gene calls are TRBV6-5 and TRBJ2-7; D is unclear. This CDR3 spans 12 amino acids. Trimming stripped 6 bases from V and 6 bases from J, with 12 bases between. Germline V gene data show CDR1 as MNHEY and CDR2 as SVGAGI. CDR3 bases: TGTGCCAGCAGCCCCCAGCGCGGCGAGCAGTACTTC. Residues: CASSPQRGEQYF.

This sequence joins TRBV6-5 and TRBJ1-1; D ambiguous. This CDR3 has 12 residues. Germline loops: CDR1 MNHEY, CDR2 SVGAGI. V was trimmed by 2 bases and J by 7 bases, leaving 8 bases between them. In DNA, the CDR3 is TGTGCCAGCAGTTACCGTCGGGATGAAGCTTTCTTT. It is translated as CASSYRRDEAFF.

This clone was counted between two and nine times. The chain combines TRBV7-2 with TRBJ1-6, with D perhaps TRBD1 (6 bases). The CDR3 contains 16 residues. The V gene's germline CDR1 is SGHTA and CDR2 FQGNSA. Trimming cost V 6 bases and J 7 bases, with 19 bases left between them. CDR3 coding DNA: TGTGCCAGCAGTTCACGAGGGGGGGGGAGGAATTCACCCCTCCACTTT. Amino acids: CASSSRGGGRNSPLHF.

V and J are TRBV7-7 and TRBJ2-2; 11 bases match TRBD2. The CDR3 length is 15 residues. V lost 5 bases, J lost 4 bases, and 3 bases stayed unmatched. Germline values: CDR1 SSHAT, CDR2 FNYEAQ (reference sequence). CDR3 nucleotide sequence: TGTGCCAGCAGCCCCACTAGCGGGAGCACCGGGGAGCTGTTTTTT. This codes for CASSPTSGSTGELFF.

The chain joins TRBV19 to TRBJ1-5, with D possibly being TRBD1 (6 bases). This CDR3 spans 18 amino acids. The germline CDR1 and CDR2 sequences are LNHDA and SQIVND (reference sequence). The V and J ends lost 5 bases and 5 bases respectively, with 25 bases between them. The CDR3 reads CASSHRTGHSGEYQPQHF. As DNA, the CDR3 is TGTGCCAGTAGTCACCGAACGGGACATTCAGGGGAATATCAGCCCCAGCATTTT.

V is TRBV7-2 and J is TRBJ2-7; D is possibly TRBD2 (5 bases). The ends were cut back, 0 bases at V and 0 bases at J, with 15 bases in the middle. From germline, CDR1 is SGHTA and CDR2 FQGNSA. This CDR3 contains 17 residues. In DNA, the CDR3 is TGTGCCAGCAGCTTAGCGTTTTCTAGCCTCCTCTCCTACGAGCAGTACTTC. Translated, it gives CASSLAFSSLLSYEQYF.

The genes are TRBV6-1 and TRBJ2-3; a weak D match, TRBD1 (5 bases). Trimming removed 8 bases at V and 7 bases at J, with 22 bases between. Germline loops: CDR1 MNHNS, CDR2 SASEGT. The CDR3 has 15 amino acids. CDR3 in DNA: TGTGCCAGCGTCGAAGTCCGGGCAGGGTTTAATACGCAGTATTTT. Its protein product is CASVEVRAGFNTQYF.

The rearrangement joins TRBV19 to TRBJ2-7; D unresolved. Between the trimmed V and J ends, which lost 1 base and 1 base, there was a span of 8 bases. The CDR3 has 14 amino acids. Germline-derived CDR1 and CDR2 are LNHDA and SQIVND (reference sequence). The chain's CDR3 is CASSIVPHSYEQYF. In nucleotides, the CDR3 is TGTGCCAGTAGTATAGTGCCACATTCCTACGAGCAGTACTTC.

The chain recombines TRBV28 with TRBJ1-2, with 8 positions matching TRBD1. CDR1 MDHEN and CDR2 SYDVKM come from the germline V gene. The CDR3 covers 19 residues. V was pared by 6 bases and J by 0 bases, with 18 bases of the junction left unmatched. Written as DNA, the CDR3 is TGTGCCAGCAGCCCCGCACCAAGCCTTCAGGGGGCTTCTAACTATGGCTACACCTTC. Amino acid sequence: CASSPAPSLQGASNYGYTF.

In the case of this clone: The same CDR3 can be traced to other DNA sequences in this sample. This chain connects TRBV6-5 to TRBJ1-1; a possible D gene is TRBD1 (6 bases). The ends were cut back, 0 bases at V and 3 bases at J, with 11 bases in the middle. Germline V lookup: CDR1 MNHEY, CDR2 SVGAGI. The CDR3 contains 15 residues. CDR3 region: CASSYSVTGYTEAFF. The DNA of the CDR3 is TGTGCCAGCAGTTACTCGGTTACAGGGTACACTGAAGCTTTCTTT.

In this sample, this clone turned up a few times. The chain joins TRBV6-1 to TRBJ1-5; 7 nucleotides line up with TRBD1. Per germline, CDR1 MNHNS and CDR2 SASEGT. This CDR3 has 15 amino acids. Trimming took 1 base from V and 1 from J; bases not matched to a gene: 1. Here the CDR3 DNA reads TGTGCCAGCAGTGAAGTGACAGGGAGCAATCAGCCCCAGCATTTT. This sequence encodes CASSEVTGSNQPQHF.

V gene TRBV5-4 combines with J gene TRBJ2-5; 10 positions match TRBD1. The end of the DNA fits TRBJ2-7 better, so the J call may be wrong. From germline, CDR1 is SGHNT and CDR2 YYREEE (reference sequence). CDR3 length: 14 residues. The CDR3: CASSTGQGKHEQYF. The CDR3 nucleotides read TGTGCCAGCAGCACGGGACAGGGGAAGCACGAGCAGTACTTC.

This chain connects TRBV25-1 to TRBJ1-5; D perhaps matches TRBD1 (5 bases). This CDR3 region has 13 residues. The V and J ends lost 3 bases and 6 bases respectively, with 9 bases between them. In germline, CDR1 is MGHDK, CDR2 SYGVNS. CDR3 protein: CASSDRAGQPQHF. CDR3 DNA sequence: TGTGCCAGCAGTGACAGGGCTGGTCAGCCCCAGCATTTT. Full variable domain (outside the CDR3, taken from reference TRBV25-1 and TRBJ1-5): EADIYQTPRYLVIGTGKKITLECSQTMGHDKMYWYQQDPGMELHLIHYSYGVNSTEKGDLSSESTVSRIRTEHFPLTLESARPSHTSQYLCASSDRAGQPQHFGDGTRLSIL.

In the case of this clone: At one boundary the junction diverges from the germline segment, which might be a read error. V is TRBV2 and J is TRBJ2-7, with D maybe TRBD2 (5 bases). CDR1 and CDR2 (germline): SNHLY, FYNNEI. This CDR3 has 16 residues. The CDR3 bases are TGTGCCGGCAGCTATCGCATACGGGAAAACTCCTACGAGCAGTACTTC. Protein product: CAGSYRIRENSYEQYF. Using reference TRBV2 and TRBJ2-7 for the parts outside the CDR3, the full variable domain is EPEVTQTPSHQVTQMGQEVILRCVPISNHLYFYWYRQILGQKVEFLVSFYNNEISEKSEIFDDQFSVERPDGSNFTLKIRSTKLEDSAMYFCAGSYRIRENSYEQYFGPGTRLTVT.

This clone was observed once. The chain is built from TRBV6-5 and TRBJ1-6, with D hard to call. The germline V and J ends were trimmed by 2 bases and 6 bases, with 11 bases remaining between them. This CDR3 has 15 residues. The V gene's germline CDR1 is MNHEY and CDR2 SVGAGI. In DNA form, the CDR3 reads TGTGCCAGCAGTTACGTCGGGGAGGCTAATTCACCCCTCCACTTT. Amino acid sequence: CASSYVGEANSPLHF.

The genes are TRBV11-2 and TRBJ2-7; D remains unclear. Germline loops: CDR1 SGHAT, CDR2 FQNNGV. V lost 3 bases, J lost 7 bases, and 4 bases lay in between. There are 10 residues in the CDR3. The CDR3 loop reads CASSFQEQYF. The CDR3 DNA reads as TGTGCCAGCAGCTTTCAAGAGCAGTACTTC.

The J gene is TRBJ2-1, the V gene TRBV9; 9 bases fit TRBD2. In germline, CDR1 is SGDLS, CDR2 YYNGEE. With V trimmed by 0 bases and J by 8 bases, 6 bases remained unmatched. The CDR3 is made up of 15 amino acids. The CDR3 protein is CASSVGGGASYEQFF. The CDR3 DNA is TGTGCCAGCAGCGTAGGCGGGGGGGCCTCCTATGAGCAGTTCTTC.

This chain uses TRBV7-2 with TRBJ1-3; 8 bases map to TRBD1. The trim removed 5 bases at V and 16 bases at J, leaving 10 bases unmatched. The CDR3 is made up of 12 amino acids. Germline V gives CDR1 SGHTA, CDR2 FQGNSA. For the CDR3, the DNA is TGTGCCAGCAGCCTATCGAACCGGGACAGGTATTTT. It is translated as CASSLSNRDRYF.

The rearrangement joins TRBV6-1 to TRBJ2-5; TRBD1 might be the D (6 bases). Trimming pared 6 bases from V and 8 bases from J, leaving 16 bases between. This CDR3 has 13 amino acids. Germline V lookup: CDR1 MNHNS, CDR2 SASEGT. The CDR3 nucleotides read TGTGCCAGCAGGGGACACCTTCAAGGAACCCAGTACTTC. Translation: CASRGHLQGTQYF.

The rearrangement joins TRBV11-3 to TRBJ2-3, with TRBD2 identical over 8 bases. Trimming at V came to 8 bases and at J to 6 bases, leaving 16 bases not matched to a gene. The CDR3 sequence is 16 residues long. Germline CDR1 SGHNT, CDR2 YENEEA. The chain's CDR3 is CASAPQGLEAYDTQYF. As DNA, the CDR3 is TGTGCCAGCGCTCCTCAGGGACTAGAAGCGTACGATACGCAGTATTTT.

This chain links TRBV4-1 with TRBJ2-5, with TRBD2 matching over 11 bases. The J call may be mistaken, given a closer DNA end match to TRBJ2-7. CDR1 is MGHRA and CDR2 is YSYEKL in the germline V gene. CDR3 length equals 20 residues. CDR3 sequence reads: CASSLPCVAGGPRFRYEQYF. CDR3 DNA sequence: TGCGCCAGCAGCCTCCCCTGTGTAGCGGGAGGGCCACGTTTTCGATACGAGCAGTACTTC.

This clone occurred once. The junction and the germline gene differ at one end; a read error may be behind it. The CDR3 region has the DNA TGTGCCAGCAGCTTGGCCGGGACAGGGGCGGGGGCCAACGCCCTGACTTTC. This gives the protein CASSLAGTGAGANALTF. The chain recombines TRBV5-6 with TRBJ2-6; 10 nucleotides match TRBD1. Germline CDR1 SGHDT, CDR2 YYEEEE. This CDR3 contains 17 residues.

This chain connects TRBV27 to TRBJ2-1; 10 bases align to TRBD2. The CDR3 is 18 amino acids. CDR1 MNHEY and CDR2 SMNVEV come from the germline V gene (reference sequence). The V segment lost 6 bases and the J segment 8 bases; nucleotides outside the gene matches: 19. The CDR3 sequence is CASSQLYTLAGEQDEQFF. CDR3 in DNA: TGTGCCAGCAGCCAACTATACACGCTAGCGGGGGAACAGGATGAGCAGTTCTTC.

This chain joins TRBV2 and TRBJ1-1; D is undetermined. The CDR3 has 13 residues. Germline loops: CDR1 SNHLY, CDR2 FYNNEI. V was pared by 6 bases and J by 1 base, with 9 bases between. CDR3 amino acids: CASSEVPNTEAFF. The DNA for the CDR3 is TGTGCCAGCAGCGAGGTTCCGAACACTGAAGCTTTCTTT.

The chain couples TRBV19 to TRBJ2-7; 7 bases align to TRBD1. Germline CDR1 is LNHDA and CDR2 is SQIVND (reference sequence). There are 15 residues in the CDR3. The V segment lost 3 bases and the J segment 0 bases; nucleotides outside the gene matches: 5. This CDR3 reads CASSIGHRGSYEQYF. The CDR3 nucleotides are TGTGCCAGTAGTATCGGCCACAGGGGCTCCTACGAGCAGTACTTC.

This rearrangement joins TRBV18 to TRBJ2-1, with a possible D match to TRBD2 (5 bases). Germline V lookup: CDR1 KGHSH, CDR2 LQKENI. This CDR3 has 16 residues. Trimming cost V 2 bases and J 0 bases, with 11 bases left between them. CDR3 region: CASSPVNRGSYNEQFF. The CDR3 DNA sequence: TGTGCCAGCTCACCAGTGAACCGGGGCTCCTACAATGAGCAGTTCTTC.